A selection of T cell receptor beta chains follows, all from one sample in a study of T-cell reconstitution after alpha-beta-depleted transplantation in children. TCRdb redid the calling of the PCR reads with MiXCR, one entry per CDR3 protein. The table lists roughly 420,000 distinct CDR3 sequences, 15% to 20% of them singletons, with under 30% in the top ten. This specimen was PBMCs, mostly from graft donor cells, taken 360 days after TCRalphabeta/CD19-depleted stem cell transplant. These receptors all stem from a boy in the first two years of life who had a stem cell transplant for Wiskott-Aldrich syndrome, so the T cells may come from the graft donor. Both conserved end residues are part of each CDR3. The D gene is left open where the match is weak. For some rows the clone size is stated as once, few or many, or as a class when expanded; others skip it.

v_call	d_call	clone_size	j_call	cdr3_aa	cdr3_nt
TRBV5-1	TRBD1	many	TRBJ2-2	CASSFTRQGDTGELFF	TGCGCCAGCAGCTTCACCCGACAGGGCGACACCGGGGAGCTGTTTTTT
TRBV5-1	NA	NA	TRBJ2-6	CASSSTPGRAGANVLTF	TGCGCCAGCAGCTCAACCCCCGGCAGGGCTGGGGCCAACGTCCTGACTTTC
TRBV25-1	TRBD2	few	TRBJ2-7	CASSALAGGRGSYEQYF	TGTGCCAGCAGTGCACTAGCGGGGGGGAGGGGCTCCTACGAGCAGTACTTC
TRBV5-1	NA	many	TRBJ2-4	CATRRPKNIQYF	TGCGCCACCCGGCGACCGAAAAACATTCAGTACTTC
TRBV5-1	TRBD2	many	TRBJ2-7	CASSSLIAGSGEQYF	TGCGCCAGCAGCTCCCTGATAGCGGGGTCTGGAGAGCAGTACTTC
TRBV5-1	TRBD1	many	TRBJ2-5	CASSLGTGEETQYF	TGCGCCAGCAGCCTAGGGACAGGAGAAGAGACCCAGTACTTC
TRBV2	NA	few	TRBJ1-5	CASSALGGQPQHF	TGTGCCAGCAGTGCTCTGGGGGGCCAGCCCCAGCATTTT
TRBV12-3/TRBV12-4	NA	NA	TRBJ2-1	CASSAQGRVIYNEQFF	TGTGCCAGCAGCGCCCAAGGGCGGGTCATTTACAATGAGCAGTTCTTC
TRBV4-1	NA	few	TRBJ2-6	CASSHPAGANVLTF	TGCGCCAGCAGCCACCCCGCTGGGGCCAACGTCCTGACTTTC
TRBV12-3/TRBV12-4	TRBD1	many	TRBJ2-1	CASSPTGGFNEQFF	TGTGCCAGCAGTCCGACAGGGGGCTTCAATGAGCAGTTCTTC
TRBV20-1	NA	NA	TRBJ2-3	CSARDYVEAAGGTDTQYF	TGCAGTGCTAGAGATTACGTGGAGGCGGCTGGGGGCACAGATACGCAGTATTTT
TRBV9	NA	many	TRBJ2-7	CASSVAGRGPYEQYF	TGTGCCAGCAGCGTCGCCGGCAGGGGACCCTACGAGCAGTACTTC
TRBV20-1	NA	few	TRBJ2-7	CSARGVSYEQYF	TGCAGTGCTAGGGGGGTTTCCTACGAGCAGTACTTC
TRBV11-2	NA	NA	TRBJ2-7	CASSPRLGREQYF	TGTGCCAGCAGCCCCCGGTTAGGGCGCGAGCAGTACTTC